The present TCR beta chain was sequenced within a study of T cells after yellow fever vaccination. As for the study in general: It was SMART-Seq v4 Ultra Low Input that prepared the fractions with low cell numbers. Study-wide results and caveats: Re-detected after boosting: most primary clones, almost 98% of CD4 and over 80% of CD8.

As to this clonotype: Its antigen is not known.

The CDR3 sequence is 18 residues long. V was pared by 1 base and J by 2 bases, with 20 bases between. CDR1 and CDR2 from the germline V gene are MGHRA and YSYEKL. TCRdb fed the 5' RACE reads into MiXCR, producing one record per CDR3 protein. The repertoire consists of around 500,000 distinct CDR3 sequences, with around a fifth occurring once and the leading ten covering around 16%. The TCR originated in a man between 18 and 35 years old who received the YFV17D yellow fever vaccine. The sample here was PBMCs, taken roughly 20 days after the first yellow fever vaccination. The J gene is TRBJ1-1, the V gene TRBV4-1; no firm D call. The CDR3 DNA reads TGCGCCAGCAGCCAAGGAGGGAAAGGCCTTACTCCAAACACTGAAGCTTTCTTT. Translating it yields CASSQGGKGLTPNTEAFF.